The rows below give T cell receptor beta chains drawn from one sample of a study of T cell changes during pregnancy in multiple sclerosis. Repertoires were generated with immunoSEQ multiplex PCR, while TCRdb's copy carries only in-frame clones and drops some. The repertoire includes 100,000 or so clones, 85% to 95% of them detected once, and about 4.5% sits in the top ten. This specimen consisted of peripheral blood, obtained in the first trimester of pregnancy. Source of these receptors: a female donor with multiple sclerosis, enrolled in a pregnancy study. CDR3s include the opening cysteine and the closing phenylalanine or tryptophan. Fields, in order: V gene, J gene, clone size, D gene, CDR3 protein, CDR3 DNA. The D gene is left open where the match is weak. Expanded clones get a size class; other rows say once, few or many, or leave the size out.

TRBV5-1	TRBJ1-4	-	-	CASSLGQPLSTNEKLFF	TGCGCCAGCAGCTTGGGACAGCCCCTCTCAACTAATGAAAAACTGTTTTTT
TRBV10-3	TRBJ1-5	-	TRBD1	CAMGTGDQPQHF	TGTGCCATGGGGACAGGGGATCAGCCCCAGCATTTT
TRBV6-1	TRBJ2-7	-	-	CASSGAASYEQYF	TGTGCCAGCAGTGGGGCAGCTTCCTACGAGCAGTACTTC
TRBV11-3	TRBJ2-3	once	TRBD1	CASSWGRDRGRLTDTQYF	TGTGCCAGCAGCTGGGGCCGGGACAGGGGGCGATTGACAGATACGCAGTATTTT
TRBV11-2	TRBJ1-6	-	TRBD1	CASSPRTGRSSPLHF	TGTGCCAGCAGCCCGCGGACAGGGAGGAGTTCACCCCTCCACTTT
TRBV5-4	TRBJ2-5	-	-	CASSFWGVQETQYF	TGTGCCAGCAGCTTCTGGGGAGTCCAAGAGACCCAGTACTTC
TRBV9	TRBJ2-1	-	-	CASSVVYREGEQFF	TGTGCCAGCAGCGTAGTTTACAGGGAAGGCGAGCAGTTCTTC
TRBV6-1	TRBJ1-4	once	-	CASSGPEGEKLFF	TGTGCCAGCAGTGGGCCGGAGGGAGAAAAACTGTTTTTT
TRBV6-5	TRBJ2-7	-	-	CASTGGNYEQYF	TGTGCCAGCACCGGAGGGAACTACGAGCAGTACTTC
TRBV21-1	TRBJ1-6	-	-	CASSKGTAYNSPLHF	TGTGCCAGCAGCAAGGGGACAGCTTATAATTCACCCCTCCACTTT
TRBV7-9	TRBJ2-1	-	TRBD1	CASSLASRGQSYNEQFF	TGTGCCAGCAGCTTAGCATCCAGGGGGCAGTCCTACAATGAGCAGTTCTTC
TRBV6-5	TRBJ1-1	-	-	CASRERGRNTEAFF	TGTGCCAGCAGGGAGCGCGGGAGAAACACTGAAGCTTTCTTT
TRBV5-6	TRBJ2-1	-	TRBD1	CASRRQGAVNEQFF	TGTGCCAGCAGAAGACAGGGGGCCGTCAATGAGCAGTTCTTC
TRBV5-4	TRBJ1-3	-	TRBD1	CASSDRGGNTIYF	TGTGCCAGCTCCGACAGGGGGGGAAACACCATATATTTT
TRBV6-5	TRBJ2-1	-	-	CASSYSKRANEQFF	TGTGCCAGCAGTTACTCGAAGCGTGCCAATGAGCAGTTCTTC
TRBV7-9	TRBJ2-1	-	-	CASSAAEYREQFF	TGTGCCAGCAGTGCCGCGGAGTATCGTGAGCAGTTCTTC
TRBV13	TRBJ1-1	-	-	CASRSWGGNTEAFF	TGTGCCAGCCGTTCCTGGGGAGGGAACACTGAAGCTTTCTTT
TRBV4-2	TRBJ2-2	-	-	CASSQLLGYDGELFF	TGTGCCAGCAGCCAACTCCTAGGATACGACGGGGAGCTGTTTTTT
TRBV6-1	TRBJ2-7	-	-	CASQIQVNGEQYF	TGTGCCAGTCAGATACAAGTTAATGGCGAGCAGTACTTC
TRBV7-3	TRBJ2-1	-	-	CASSLMMIGDEQFF	TGTGCCAGCAGCTTAATGATGATAGGGGATGAGCAGTTCTTC
TRBV30	TRBJ2-5	-	-	CAWRVGGAYQETQYF	TGTGCCTGGAGGGTGGGGGGGGCCTATCAAGAGACCCAGTACTTC
TRBV5-1	TRBJ2-3	-	-	CASSFQAGTDTQYF	TGCGCCAGCAGCTTCCAAGCGGGCACAGATACGCAGTATTTT
TRBV29-1	TRBJ2-3	-	TRBD2	CSVGGTSGVGDTQYF	TGCAGCGTTGGGGGGACTAGCGGGGTTGGAGATACGCAGTATTTT
TRBV15	TRBJ1-5	-	TRBD1	CATSNRDRGPRQPQHF	TGTGCCACCAGCAACCGGGACAGGGGCCCGCGGCAGCCCCAGCATTTT
TRBV11-2	TRBJ1-6	-	-	CASSSLNSPLHF	TGTGCCAGCAGTTCCCTTAATTCACCCCTCCACTTT
TRBV19	TRBJ1-5	-	-	CASSIQDRNQPQHF	TGTGCCAGTAGTATTCAAGATAGAAATCAGCCCCAGCATTTT
TRBV7-6	TRBJ2-7	-	TRBD1	CASSYGTEDYEQYF	TGTGCCAGCAGCTATGGGACAGAGGACTACGAGCAGTACTTC
TRBV6-5	TRBJ1-1	-	-	CASGGTVAFF	TGTGCCAGCGGGGGCACGGTGGCTTTCTTT
TRBV11-2	TRBJ2-2	-	-	CASRTGTPGTGELFF	TGTGCCAGCAGGACCGGGACTCCCGGAACCGGGGAGCTGTTTTTT
TRBV13	TRBJ1-1	-	-	CASSLGRGEAFF	TGTGCCAGCAGCTTAGGCCGCGGGGAAGCTTTCTTT
TRBV7-9	TRBJ1-5	-	-	CASSLVGGGQPQHF	TGTGCCAGCAGCTTGGTGGGAGGAGGTCAGCCCCAGCATTTT
TRBV5-1	TRBJ1-1	-	-	CASSLGHREEAFF	TGTGCCAGCAGCTTAGGACACCGAGAGGAAGCTTTCTTT
TRBV18	TRBJ2-5	-	TRBD1	CASSPATGDRETQYF	TGTGCCAGCTCACCCGCGACAGGGGATCGAGAGACCCAGTACTTC